The 32 T cell receptor beta chains given below trace back to one sample, sequenced in a study of T cell repertoires in cytomegalovirus infection. No antigen has been identified for these receptors. One entry per CDR3 protein, called by TCRdb with MiXCR from the reads. This sample has fewer than 900,000 distinct CDR3 sequences, with 29% found just once. Material: cultured CD8+ T cells from PBMCs, obtained from culture after CMV antigen stimulation. The receptor source for this set is a human donor in good health (CMV status not recorded). Some clones in this sample may be carry-over from other donors' samples.

This clonotype was recorded at least ten times. This chain joins TRBV20-1 and TRBJ1-4; D is uncertain. This CDR3 spans 19 amino acids. V shed 4 bases and J shed 0 bases, with 24 bases lying between them. Germline V gives CDR1 DFQATT, CDR2 SNEGSKA (reference sequence). The CDR3 DNA reads TGCAGTGCTACTAGAAGGGTCTCTCGCCTTATTGCAACTAATGAAAAACTGTTTTTT. It is translated as CSATRRVSRLIATNEKLFF.

This clonotype was recorded at least ten times. The chain recombines TRBV28 with TRBJ2-3; 13 bases are shared with TRBD2. This CDR3 region has 17 residues. The V gene's germline CDR1 is MDHEN and CDR2 SYDVKM. Trimming at V came to 4 bases and at J to 5 bases, leaving 9 bases not matched to a gene. The CDR3 protein is CASSSWTSGGNRDTQYF. The DNA of the CDR3 is TGTGCCAGCAGTTCGTGGACTAGCGGGGGTAATAGAGATACGCAGTATTTT.

This clonotype showed up many times. This chain joins TRBV2 and TRBJ2-1; no reliable D call. The germline CDR1 and CDR2 sequences are SNHLY and FYNNEI. The V gene lost 7 bases and the J gene lost 0 bases, with 10 bases spanning the gap. CDR3 length: 14 amino acids. This CDR3 is CASTVTRSYNEQFF. CDR3 bases: TGTGCCAGCACGGTCACCCGCTCCTACAATGAGCAGTTCTTC.

This clonotype has a handful of counts. The CDR3 DNA reads as TGTGCCAGCAGCCCCTTCGACGAACTAGCGGGGGGCCCCTTCGGGCAGTTCTTC. Residues: CASSPFDELAGGPFGQFF. This chain connects TRBV14 to TRBJ2-1, with 12 bases that match TRBD2. Trimming cost V 4 bases and J 12 bases; bases outside gene matches: 19. The CDR3 runs to 18 residues. Germline V gives CDR1 SGHDN, CDR2 FVKESK.

Many counts were recorded for this clonotype. The chain employs TRBV7-2 and TRBJ2-5, with TRBD1 matching 7 bases. Germline CDR1 reads SGHTA; CDR2 reads FQGNSA. The CDR3 loop spans 18 amino acids. Losses at the gene ends were 0 bases for V and 1 base for J; bases not matched to a gene: 11. The CDR3, as DNA: TGTGCCAGCAGCTTAGCCGCGCCGGGACAGACTTTCCAAGAGACCCAGTACTTC. Residues: CASSLAAPGQTFQETQYF. The full variable domain, with the rest looked up from reference TRBV7-2 and TRBJ2-5, is GAGVSQSPSNKVTEKGKDVELRCDPISGHTALYWYRQSLGQGLEFLIYFQGNSAPDKSGLPSDRFSAERTGGSVSTLTIQRTQQEDSAVYLCASSLAAPGQTFQETQYFGPGTRLLVL.

CDR3 bases: TGTGCCAGCAAGCGACCTGGGGATACGCAGTATTTT. It codes for CASKRPGDTQYF. This sequence joins TRBV19 and TRBJ2-3; D unresolved. The CDR3 spans 12 residues. The V gene's germline CDR1 is LNHDA and CDR2 SQIVND (reference sequence). Trimming removed 9 bases at V and 6 bases at J, with 13 bases between.

There are many counts of this clonotype. The genes are TRBV7-8 and TRBJ2-7, with 10 bases matching TRBD1. Germline loops: CDR1 SGHVS, CDR2 FQNEAQ. The junction had 3 bases not matched to a gene; V was cut back by 4 bases and J by 6 bases. The CDR3 totals 13 residues. The CDR3 loop is CASSSGTGVEQYF. DNA of the CDR3: TGTGCCAGCAGCTCAGGGACAGGGGTCGAGCAGTACTTC. The variable domain in full, completed from reference TRBV7-8 and TRBJ2-7, reads GAGVSQSPRYKVAKRGQDVALRCDPISGHVSLFWYQQALGQGPEFLTYFQNEAQLDKSGLPSDRFFAERPEGSVSTLKIQRTQQEDSAVYLCASSSGTGVEQYFGPGTRLTVT.

The chain is built from TRBV6-6 and TRBJ2-3, with D possibly being TRBD2 (6 bases). Trimming cost V 1 base and J 2 bases, with 10 bases left between them. The CDR3 has 15 residues. Germline V gives CDR1 MNHNY, CDR2 SVGAGI (reference sequence). The CDR3 region has the DNA TGTGCCAGCAGTTACTACCGGGGGACCACAGATACGCAGTATTTT. It is translated as CASSYYRGTTDTQYF.

The genes are TRBV12-5 and TRBJ1-5; TRBD1 matches at 9 bases. CDR1 and CDR2 (germline): LGHNT, FRNRAP. This CDR3 has 14 amino acids. With 9 bases clipped from V and 4 bases from J, the junction kept 7 bases outside the gene matches. CDR3 protein: CASGPDRGNQPQHF. CDR3 sequence (DNA): TGTGCTAGCGGACCGGACAGGGGTAATCAGCCCCAGCATTTT.

This clonotype was counted between two and nine times. At one end, the junction sequence differs from germline, possibly due to a read error. This chain links TRBV7-9 with TRBJ1-1; TRBD1 matches 7 bases. The CDR3 is 14 residues long. Germline V CDR1 and CDR2: SEHNR, FQNEAQ (reference sequence). The CDR3 DNA follows: TGTGCCAGCAGGCCCGGACAGGTGAAAACTGAAGCTTTCTTT. Its translation: CASRPGQVKTEAFF.

This clonotype was observed a few times. The rearrangement links TRBV7-6 to TRBJ2-3; no clear D gene. This CDR3 contains 16 residues. V was shortened by 6 bases and J by 0 bases, with 16 bases between the two germline ends. Germline assignment: CDR1 SGHVS and CDR2 FNYEAQ. Here the CDR3 reads CASRPYRPPSTDTQYF. CDR3 in DNA: TGTGCCAGCAGGCCATACCGGCCTCCTAGCACAGATACGCAGTATTTT.

The chain joins TRBV9 to TRBJ1-6; D remains unclear. Between the trimmed V and J ends, which lost 4 bases and 8 bases, there was a span of 25 bases. The CDR3 has 18 amino acids. CDR1 is SGDLS and CDR2 is YYNGEE in the germline V gene. This CDR3 reads CASSTKTAGPYQHSPLHF. The CDR3 DNA reads TGTGCCAGCAGCACCAAAACCGCTGGGCCCTATCAACATTCACCCCTCCACTTT.

This clonotype has a handful of counts. The J gene is TRBJ2-7, the V gene TRBV6-6; 8 nucleotides agree with TRBD1. V shed 2 bases, J shed 6 bases, and the junction held 9 bases outside the gene matches. The V gene's germline CDR1 is MNHNY and CDR2 SVGAGI (reference sequence). This CDR3 has 15 residues. CDR3 sequence: CASSYPTGTGREQYF. Written as DNA, the CDR3 is TGTGCCAGCAGTTACCCGACCGGGACAGGACGCGAGCAGTACTTC.

This chain connects TRBV24-1 to TRBJ2-2; TRBD1 is a possible D gene (6 bases). There are 15 residues in the CDR3. Between the trimmed V and J ends, which lost 4 bases and 3 bases, there was a span of 11 bases. Germline V lookup: CDR1 KGHDR, CDR2 SFDVKD. The CDR3 DNA is TGTGCCACCAGTGAGGGGACATTGGACACCGGGGAGCTGTTTTTT. This translates into CATSEGTLDTGELFF.

The V call is TRBV18, the J call TRBJ2-3, with 9 bases aligning to TRBD1. In germline, CDR1 is KGHSH, CDR2 LQKENI. Germline trimming cut 3 bases from V and 3 bases from J; bases unmatched to any gene: 10. The CDR3 is 17 amino acids. The DNA for the CDR3 is TGTGCCAGCTCACCCCCCACAGGGGGCAGTGATACAGATACGCAGTATTTT. It is translated as CASSPPTGGSDTDTQYF.

This clonotype has a handful of counts. V and J are TRBV15 and TRBJ1-2, with 11 bases aligning to TRBD1. This CDR3 comprises 16 residues. The germline V gene encodes CDR1 LNHNV and CDR2 YYDKDF (reference sequence). With 0 bases clipped from V and 8 bases from J, the junction kept 8 bases outside the gene matches. CDR3 residues: CATSRDFAGQGGGYTF. Here the CDR3 DNA reads TGTGCCACCAGCAGAGATTTCGCGGGACAGGGGGGAGGCTACACCTTC.

Remarks on this clonotype: A read error may explain this, as a much larger clone is one base away. In DNA, the CDR3 is TGTGCCAGCAGCGATTATACAGGGAACACTGAAGCTTTCTTT. Translating gives CASSDYTGNTEAFF. The chain couples TRBV7-8 to TRBJ1-1; D might be TRBD1 (5 bases). The CDR3 runs to 14 residues. The V gene's germline CDR1 is SGHVS and CDR2 FQNEAQ. The germline V and J ends were trimmed by 5 bases and 1 base, with 11 bases remaining between them.

This clonotype was seen only a few times. The J gene is TRBJ1-1, the V gene TRBV19; D is ambiguous. The CDR3 sequence is 13 residues long. Trimming pared 5 bases from V and 9 bases from J, leaving 16 bases between. CDR1 LNHDA and CDR2 SQIVND come from the germline V gene (reference sequence). In DNA form, the CDR3 reads TGTGCCAGTAGTCTGCAAGACGCGAGAAAAGCTTTCTTT. This codes for CASSLQDARKAFF. The whole variable domain, filled in from reference TRBV19 and TRBJ1-1, reads DGGITQSPKYLFRKEGQNVTLSCEQNLNHDAMYWYRQDPGQGLRLIYYSQIVNDFQKGDIAEGYSVSREKKESFPLTVTSAQKNPTAFYLCASSLQDARKAFFGQGTRLTVV.

This clonotype was observed a single time. This chain links TRBV6-8 with TRBJ2-1, with 8 bases lining up with TRBD2. The germline V gene encodes CDR1 MNHGY and CDR2 SAAAGT. The ends lost 7 bases at V and 0 bases at J; junction bases unmatched: 20. The CDR3 runs to 20 residues. This CDR3 reads CASIGGSGDPTIRSYNEQFF. The CDR3 DNA sequence: TGTGCCAGCATAGGGGGTAGCGGGGACCCGACGATTCGCTCCTACAATGAGCAGTTCTTC.

This clonotype was observed a few times. This sequence joins TRBV12-3 or TRBV12-4 and TRBJ2-3; D is unclear. This CDR3 comprises 12 residues. V lost 5 bases, J lost 6 bases, and 9 bases lay in between. The CDR3 DNA is TGTGCCAGCAGTCATACGGAGGATACGCAGTATTTT. Translation: CASSHTEDTQYF.

The chain recombines TRBV7-6 with TRBJ1-4, with D perhaps matching TRBD1 (5 bases). The V gene's germline CDR1 is SGHVS and CDR2 FNYEAQ. The V gene lost 5 bases and the J gene lost 4 bases, with 14 bases spanning the gap. This CDR3 comprises 15 residues. The CDR3 nucleotides read TGTGCCAGCAGCAAAGATGGGGCCAGTAATGAAAAACTGTTTTTT. Translating gives CASSKDGASNEKLFF.

This clonotype was seen at least ten times. This rearrangement joins TRBV23-1 to TRBJ2-7; 8 bases are shared with TRBD1. TRBV23-1 is noted as an ORF with a role that remains uncertain. V gave up 10 bases and J gave up 2 bases; unmatched junction bases: 10. The CDR3 has 14 amino acids. This chain's CDR3 is CAKTGVAFTYEQYV. CDR3 bases: TGCGCCAAGACAGGGGTCGCCTTCACCTACGAGCAGTACGTC.

The rearrangement joins TRBV13 to TRBJ1-1; 9 bases are shared with TRBD1. Germline V gene sequence: CDR1 PRHDT, CDR2 FYEKMQ (reference sequence). The CDR3 consists of 16 residues. After removal of 6 bases from V and 4 bases from J, the junction contained 12 bases not matched to a gene. CDR3 nucleotides: TGTGCCAGCAGGGACGACAGGGGGTATGGGGGCACTGAAGCTTTCTTT. Amino acid sequence: CASRDDRGYGGTEAFF.

This clonotype has more than one count but fewer than ten. The rearrangement joins TRBV6-5 to TRBJ2-3, with TRBD2 matching 8 bases. Germline V CDR1 and CDR2: MNHEY, SVGAGI. J was trimmed by 1 base and V by 5 bases; bases with no gene match: 20. This CDR3 is 20 amino acids long. This CDR3 is CASSPVLVAGGRYGTDTQYF. In DNA form, the CDR3 reads TGTGCCAGCAGTCCCGTCTTGGTCGCGGGGGGCCGTTATGGCACAGATACGCAGTATTTT.

The sample holds many counts of this clonotype. The chain combines TRBV7-9 with TRBJ2-1; TRBD1 might be the D (5 bases). V lost 1 base, J lost 6 bases, and 13 bases lay in between. The CDR3 runs to 15 residues. Germline assignment: CDR1 SEHNR and CDR2 FQNEAQ (reference sequence). Here the CDR3 reads CASSLGPTRVNEQFF. DNA for the CDR3: TGTGCCAGCAGCTTAGGGCCGACCAGGGTCAATGAGCAGTTCTTC.

The CDR3 coding sequence is TGTGCCAGCCGGGACAAGGGCACCGGGGAGCTGTTTTTT. This gives the protein CASRDKGTGELFF. The V and J genes are TRBV19 and TRBJ2-2, with a weak D call TRBD1 (6 bases). Trimming pared 9 bases from V and 4 bases from J, leaving 12 bases between. The CDR3 covers 13 residues. The germline V gene encodes CDR1 LNHDA and CDR2 SQIVND (reference sequence).

This clonotype was detected many times. This sequence joins TRBV12-3 or TRBV12-4 and TRBJ1-1; 11 bases agree with TRBD1. V was pared by 6 bases and J by 10 bases, with 7 bases of the junction left unmatched. CDR3 length equals 13 residues. CDR3 sequence: CASRGDRGKGAFF. CDR3 nucleotides: TGTGCCAGCAGAGGGGACAGGGGGAAAGGAGCTTTCTTT.

The CDR3 spells CATFIGDTQYF. In nucleotides, the CDR3 is TGTGCCACCTTTATAGGAGATACGCAGTATTTT. The rearrangement links TRBV6-1 to TRBJ2-3; D ambiguous. The CDR3 totals 11 residues. V gave up 10 bases and J gave up 5 bases, with 10 bases separating them. CDR1 MNHNS and CDR2 SASEGT come from the germline V gene.

V usage is TRBV24-1 and J usage is TRBJ1-1, with 7 bases matching TRBD1. V shed 9 bases, J shed 12 bases, and the junction held 15 bases outside the gene matches. This CDR3 region has 13 residues. The germline V gene has CDR1 KGHDR and CDR2 SFDVKD. The CDR3: CATPDRTNEAPFF. Here the CDR3 DNA reads TGTGCCACCCCGGACAGGACAAATGAGGCGCCTTTCTTT.

Regarding this clonotype: A single base separates this from a much larger clone, so it may be a read error. V and J are TRBV12-3 or TRBV12-4 and TRBJ2-3; tentative D call: TRBD1 (5 bases). The CDR3 spans 15 residues. The V and J ends lost 10 bases and 3 bases respectively, with 20 bases between them. The CDR3 loop is CANSSWGTQTDTQYF. In DNA form, the CDR3 reads TGTGCCAACTCGTCGTGGGGCACTCAGACAGATACGCAGTATTTT.

V and J are TRBV7-2 and TRBJ2-5; 12 nucleotides line up with TRBD2. CDR1 is SGHTA, CDR2 FQGNSA, per germline. The ends lost 5 bases at V and 3 bases at J; junction bases unmatched: 10. This CDR3 has 17 amino acids. The chain's CDR3 is CASSPSGGAWGEETQYF. The CDR3 bases are TGTGCCAGCAGCCCTAGCGGGGGGGCCTGGGGGGAAGAGACCCAGTACTTC.

This clonotype was seen more than once but under ten times. The chain has TRBV20-1 and TRBJ2-5; D is unresolved. This CDR3 comprises 13 residues. V was shortened by 0 bases and J by 2 bases, with 7 bases between the two germline ends. Looked up from germline, CDR1 is DFQATT and CDR2 is SNEGSKA (reference sequence). The CDR3 loop is CSARDFWQETQYF. The CDR3 bases are TGCAGTGCTAGAGATTTTTGGCAAGAGACCCAGTACTTC.